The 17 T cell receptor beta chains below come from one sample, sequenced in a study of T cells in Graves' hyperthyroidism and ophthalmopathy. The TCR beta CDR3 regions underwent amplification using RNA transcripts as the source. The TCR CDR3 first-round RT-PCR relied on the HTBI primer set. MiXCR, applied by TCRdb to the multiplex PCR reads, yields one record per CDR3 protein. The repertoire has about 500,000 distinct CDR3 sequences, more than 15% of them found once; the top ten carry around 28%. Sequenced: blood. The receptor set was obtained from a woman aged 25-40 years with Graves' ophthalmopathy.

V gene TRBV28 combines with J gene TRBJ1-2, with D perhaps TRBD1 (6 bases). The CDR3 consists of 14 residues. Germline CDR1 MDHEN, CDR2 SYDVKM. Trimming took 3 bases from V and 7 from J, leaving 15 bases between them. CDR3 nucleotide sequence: TGTGCCAGCAGTTTTATCGGCAGGGGAGGTGGCTACACCTTC. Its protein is CASSFIGRGGGYTF.

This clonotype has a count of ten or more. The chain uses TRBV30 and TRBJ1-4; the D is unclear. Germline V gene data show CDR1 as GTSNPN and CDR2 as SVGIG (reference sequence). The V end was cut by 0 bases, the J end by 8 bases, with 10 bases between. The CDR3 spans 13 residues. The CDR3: CAWSVHGPEKLFF. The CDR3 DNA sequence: TGTGCCTGGAGTGTACATGGGCCGGAAAAACTGTTTTTT.

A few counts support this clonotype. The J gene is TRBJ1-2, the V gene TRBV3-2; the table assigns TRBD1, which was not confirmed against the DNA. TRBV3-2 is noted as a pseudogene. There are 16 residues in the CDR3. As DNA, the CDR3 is TGTGCCAGCAGCCAAGGCAACAGGGGGCTCAACTATGGCTACACCTTC. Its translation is CASSQGNRGLNYGYTF.

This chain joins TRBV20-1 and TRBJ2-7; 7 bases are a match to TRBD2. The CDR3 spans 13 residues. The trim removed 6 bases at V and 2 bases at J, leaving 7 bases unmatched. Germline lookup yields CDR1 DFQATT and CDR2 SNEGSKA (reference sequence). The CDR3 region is CSAKRDAAYEQYF. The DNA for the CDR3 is TGCAGTGCGAAGCGGGACGCAGCCTACGAGCAGTACTTC.

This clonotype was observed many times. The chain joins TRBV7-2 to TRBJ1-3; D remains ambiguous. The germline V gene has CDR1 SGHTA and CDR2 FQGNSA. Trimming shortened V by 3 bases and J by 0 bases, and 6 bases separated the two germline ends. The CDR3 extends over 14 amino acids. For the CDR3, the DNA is TGTGCCAGCAGCTTGGCGGCCTCTGGAAACACCATATATTTT. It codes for CASSLAASGNTIYF.

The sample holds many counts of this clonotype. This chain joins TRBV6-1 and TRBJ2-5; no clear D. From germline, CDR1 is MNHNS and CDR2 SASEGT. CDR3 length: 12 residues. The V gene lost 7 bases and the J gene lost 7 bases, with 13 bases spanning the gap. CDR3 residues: CASTTPEPTQYF. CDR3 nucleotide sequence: TGTGCCAGCACCACGCCCGAACCGACCCAGTACTTC.

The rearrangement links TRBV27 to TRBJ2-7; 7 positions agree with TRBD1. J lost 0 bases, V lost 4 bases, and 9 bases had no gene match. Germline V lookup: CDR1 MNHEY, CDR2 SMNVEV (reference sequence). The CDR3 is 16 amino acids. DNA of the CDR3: TGTGCCAGCAGTTCCGGGATCCGGGACAGCTCCTACGAGCAGTACTTC. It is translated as CASSSGIRDSSYEQYF.

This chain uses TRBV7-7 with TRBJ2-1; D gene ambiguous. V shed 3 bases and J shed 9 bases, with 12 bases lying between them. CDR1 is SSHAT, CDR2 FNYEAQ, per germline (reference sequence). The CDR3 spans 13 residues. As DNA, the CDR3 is TGTGCCAGCAGCTTTGACCGAGGTGGTGAGCAGTTCTTC. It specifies CASSFDRGGEQFF. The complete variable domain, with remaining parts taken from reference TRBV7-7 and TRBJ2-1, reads GAGVSQSPRYKVTKRGQDVTLRCDPISSHATLYWYQQALGQGPEFLTYFNYEAQPDKSGLPSDRFSAERPEGSISTLTIQRTEQRDSAMYRCASSFDRGGEQFFGPGTRLTVL.

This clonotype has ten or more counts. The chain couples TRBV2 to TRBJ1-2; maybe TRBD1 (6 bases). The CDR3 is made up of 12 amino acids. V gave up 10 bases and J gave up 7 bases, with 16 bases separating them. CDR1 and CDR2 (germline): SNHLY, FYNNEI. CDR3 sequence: CATAQGPGGYTF. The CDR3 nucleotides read TGTGCCACGGCCCAGGGGCCCGGTGGCTACACCTTC.

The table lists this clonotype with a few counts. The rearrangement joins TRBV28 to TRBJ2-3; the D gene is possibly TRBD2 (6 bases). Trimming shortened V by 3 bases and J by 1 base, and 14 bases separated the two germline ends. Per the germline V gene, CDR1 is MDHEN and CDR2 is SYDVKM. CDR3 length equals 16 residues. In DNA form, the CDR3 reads TGTGCCAGCAGTTTTACGGGGGTAGGAGGCACAGATACGCAGTATTTT. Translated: CASSFTGVGGTDTQYF.

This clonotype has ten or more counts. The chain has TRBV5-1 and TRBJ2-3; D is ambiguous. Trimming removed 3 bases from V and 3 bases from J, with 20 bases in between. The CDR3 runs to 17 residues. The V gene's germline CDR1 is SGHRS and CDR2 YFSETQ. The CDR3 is CASSSSSASYGTDTQYF. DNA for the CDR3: TGCGCCAGCAGCTCCTCCTCGGCCTCCTACGGGACAGATACGCAGTATTTT.

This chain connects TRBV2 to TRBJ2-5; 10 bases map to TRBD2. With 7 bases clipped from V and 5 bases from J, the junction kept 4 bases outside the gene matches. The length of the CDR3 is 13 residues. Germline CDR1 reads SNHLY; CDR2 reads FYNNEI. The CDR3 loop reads CASKGGLAETQYF. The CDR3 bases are TGTGCCAGCAAAGGGGGACTAGCGGAGACCCAGTACTTC.

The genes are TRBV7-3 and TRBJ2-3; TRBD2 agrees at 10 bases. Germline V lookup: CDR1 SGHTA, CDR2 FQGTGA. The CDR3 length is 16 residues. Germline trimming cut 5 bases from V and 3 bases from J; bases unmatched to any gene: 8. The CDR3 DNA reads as TGTGCCAGCAGCCCCGATAGCGGGGGGAAAACAGATACGCAGTATTTT. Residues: CASSPDSGGKTDTQYF.

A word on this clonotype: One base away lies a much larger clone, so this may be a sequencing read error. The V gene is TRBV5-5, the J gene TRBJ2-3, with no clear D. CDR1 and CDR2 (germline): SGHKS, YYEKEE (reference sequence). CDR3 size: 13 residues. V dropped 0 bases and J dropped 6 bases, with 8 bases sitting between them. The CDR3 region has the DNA TGTGCCAGCAGCTTGGCTTCCTCGGATACGCAGTATTTT. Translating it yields CASSLASSDTQYF.

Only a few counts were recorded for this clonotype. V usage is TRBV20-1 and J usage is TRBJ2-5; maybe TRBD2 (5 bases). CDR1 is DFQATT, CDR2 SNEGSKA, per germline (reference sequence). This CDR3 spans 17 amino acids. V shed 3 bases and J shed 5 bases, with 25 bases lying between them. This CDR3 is CSARRRSRSLISETQYF. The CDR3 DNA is TGCAGTGCTAGGCGGAGGAGTCGGAGTCTGATTAGTGAGACCCAGTACTTC.

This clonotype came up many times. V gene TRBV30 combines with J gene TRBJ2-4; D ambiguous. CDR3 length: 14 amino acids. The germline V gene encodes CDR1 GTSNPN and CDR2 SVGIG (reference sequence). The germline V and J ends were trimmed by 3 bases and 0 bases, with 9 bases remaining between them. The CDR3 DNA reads TGTGCCTGGAGCAACGGAATAGCCAAAAACATTCAGTACTTC. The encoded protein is CAWSNGIAKNIQYF.

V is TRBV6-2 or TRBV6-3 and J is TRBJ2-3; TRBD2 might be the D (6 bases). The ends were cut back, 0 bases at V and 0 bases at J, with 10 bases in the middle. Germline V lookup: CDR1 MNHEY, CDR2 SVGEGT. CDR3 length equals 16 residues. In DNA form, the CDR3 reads TGTGCCAGCAGTTACTCGCGGCGGGATAGCACAGATACGCAGTATTTT. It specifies CASSYSRRDSTDTQYF.